This TCR beta chain was identified in a study of CD8+CD57+ T cells in acquired aplastic anemia. Profiles of TCR beta VDJ and CDR3 were generated from a genomic DNA template. TCRdb reprocessed the reads with MiXCR, giving one entry per CDR3 protein. Counted here are about 130,000 distinct CDR3 sequences, roughly 40% occurring once; the ten biggest clones make up 8.4%. The study's findings and limits: Levels of CD8+ Simpson's diversity were not significantly distinct in patients versus controls.

This clonotype has at least ten counts. The antigen remains undetermined. V shed 1 base and J 4 bases; nucleotides not matched to a gene: 6. CDR3 length: 17 amino acids. Germline V gene sequence: CDR1 SGHVS, CDR2 FQNEAQ. This receptor was taken from a human donor in good health, serving as a control. Sample: sorted CD4+, CD8+, or CD8+CD57+ T cells (not recorded which) from PBMCs. The chain links TRBV7-8 to TRBJ2-2, with 10 bases aligning to TRBD1. Here the CDR3 DNA reads TGTGCCAGCAGCTTAGTCAGGACAGGGGGTTTCACCGGGGAGCTGTTTTTT. This encodes CASSLVRTGGFTGELFF.